Below, 22 T cell receptor beta chains from the same sample are listed, as sequenced in a study of OX40 agonist ivuxolimab in advanced cancers. Sequencing was performed with immunoSEQ multiplex PCR; in TCRdb, only in-frame clones are kept and a portion is missing. Of 65,000 to 95,000 clones listed, less than 95% are singletons. The specimen comprised CD4+ or CD8+ T cells sorted from blood, sampled in a trial of the OX40 agonist ivuxolimab. The receptors were gathered from an adult with an advanced solid tumor such as melanoma, head and neck, liver or kidney cancer.

V and J are TRBV7-6 and TRBJ2-7, with D possibly being TRBD2 (6 bases). In germline, CDR1 is SGHVS, CDR2 FNYEAQ. The CDR3 consists of 14 residues. Trimming removed 4 bases at V and 4 bases at J, with 14 bases between. CDR3 sequence reads: CASSSWDSEYEQYF. The CDR3 coding sequence is TGTGCCAGCAGCTCCTGGGACTCAGAATACGAGCAGTACTTC.

The chain uses TRBV5-1 and TRBJ2-3; 8 nucleotides match TRBD2. V lost 4 bases to trimming and J lost 1 base; unmatched junction nucleotides: 8. This CDR3 is 16 amino acids long. Germline CDR1 is SGHRS and CDR2 is YFSETQ. The DNA for the CDR3 is TGCGCCAGCAGCACTATAGCGGGGAGGGGCACAGATACGCAGTATTTT. Amino acid sequence: CASSTIAGRGTDTQYF.

The DNA of the CDR3 is TGTGCCAGCGGGGTAGGAGACACAGATACGCAGTATTTT. It is translated as CASGVGDTDTQYF. V is TRBV7-6 and J is TRBJ2-3; D gene unclear. The CDR3 contains 13 residues. Germline lookup yields CDR1 SGHVS and CDR2 FNYEAQ. The V gene lost 8 bases and the J gene lost 2 bases, with 11 bases spanning the gap.

The chain links TRBV27 to TRBJ2-5; the match to TRBD1 covers 9 bases. V dropped 8 bases and J dropped 2; count of bases not matched to a gene: 6. The CDR3 sequence is 14 residues long. Looked up from germline, CDR1 is MNHEY and CDR2 is SMNVEV (reference sequence). CDR3 region: CASARTGEQETQYF. In nucleotides, the CDR3 is TGTGCCAGCGCACGGACAGGGGAGCAAGAGACCCAGTACTTC.

This chain connects TRBV18 to TRBJ1-5; D gene ambiguous. The CDR3 covers 14 residues. Between the trimmed V and J ends, which lost 2 bases and 5 bases, there was a span of 10 bases. Germline lookup yields CDR1 KGHSH and CDR2 LQKENI. The DNA for the CDR3 is TGTGCCAGCTCACCAGGGTGGGGTGATCAGCCCCAGCATTTT. It yields the protein CASSPGWGDQPQHF. Using reference TRBV18 and TRBJ1-5 for the parts outside the CDR3, the full variable domain is NAGVMQNPRHLVRRRGQEARLRCSPMKGHSHVYWYRQLPEEGLKFMVYLQKENIIDESGMPKERFSAEFPKEGPSILRIQQVVRGDSAAYFCASSPGWGDQPQHFGDGTRLSIL.

The chain carries TRBV19 and TRBJ2-5; perhaps TRBD1 as D (5 bases). Between the trimmed V and J ends, which lost 0 bases and 5 bases, there was a span of 13 bases. Per germline, CDR1 LNHDA and CDR2 SQIVND (reference sequence). This CDR3 is 15 amino acids long. As DNA, the CDR3 is TGTGCCAGTAGTATAGATGTGGAAGGGGATGAGACCCAGTACTTC. Its protein is CASSIDVEGDETQYF.

This clone is a singleton in its sample. The V and J genes are TRBV4-1 and TRBJ2-1; TRBD2 agrees at 7 bases. CDR3 length: 16 residues. Germline loops: CDR1 MGHRA, CDR2 YSYEKL. The junction had 7 bases not matched to a gene; V was cut back by 0 bases and J by 5 bases. In DNA form, the CDR3 reads TGCGCCAGCAGCCAAGATTTAGGACTAGGGGACAATGAGCAGTTCTTC. It yields the protein CASSQDLGLGDNEQFF.

This chain connects TRBV13 to TRBJ2-7; maybe TRBD1 (6 bases). Between the trimmed V and J ends, which lost 6 bases and 5 bases, there was a span of 11 bases. Germline values: CDR1 PRHDT, CDR2 FYEKMQ (reference sequence). This CDR3 spans 12 amino acids. CDR3 protein: CASSFRGDEQYF. The CDR3 DNA reads as TGTGCCAGCAGTTTCAGGGGCGACGAGCAGTACTTC.

J is TRBJ1-1 and V is TRBV5-4; possible D gene TRBD1, 5 bases. The CDR3 spans 16 residues. Trimming cost V 0 bases and J 6 bases, with 18 bases left between them. From germline, CDR1 is SGHNT and CDR2 YYREEE (reference sequence). The CDR3 reads CASSLGSGGFLAEAFF. CDR3 sequence (DNA): TGTGCCAGCAGCTTGGGAAGTGGGGGGTTTTTGGCTGAAGCTTTCTTT.

The V call is TRBV11-2, the J call TRBJ1-3, with D uncertain. The CDR3 sequence is 15 residues long. CDR1 and CDR2 (germline): SGHAT, FQNNGV. The V end lost 1 base, the J end lost 2 bases, and 9 bases lay between the germline ends. The CDR3 region has the DNA TGTGCCAGCAGCTTAGGCACGGCGGCTGGAAACACCATATATTTT. Protein product: CASSLGTAAGNTIYF.

V is TRBV5-1 and J is TRBJ2-5, with 11 bases that match TRBD2. CDR1 SGHRS and CDR2 YFSETQ come from the germline V gene. The CDR3 runs 18 residues. Trimming took 0 bases from V and 1 from J; bases not matched to a gene: 8. CDR3 coding DNA: TGCGCCAGCAGCTTGGTAGAACTAGCGGGGGCCCTCCAAGAGACCCAGTACTTC. Translation gives CASSLVELAGALQETQYF.

The chain has TRBV4-1 and TRBJ1-1; 8 bases line up with TRBD1. The CDR3 totals 15 residues. The germline gives CDR1 MGHRA, CDR2 YSYEKL. Trimming at V came to 2 bases and at J to 3 bases, leaving 5 bases not matched to a gene. CDR3 coding DNA: TGCGCCAGCAGCCAAAGGAACAGGGGGGACACTGAAGCTTTCTTT. Amino acid sequence: CASSQRNRGDTEAFF.

The chain is built from TRBV11-2 and TRBJ2-7; 7 bases match TRBD1. Germline CDR1 SGHAT, CDR2 FQNNGV. The length of the CDR3 is 16 residues. J lost 0 bases, V lost 3 bases, and 8 bases had no gene match. The CDR3 protein is CASSLGQQKSSYEQYF. Here the CDR3 DNA reads TGTGCCAGCAGCTTGGGACAGCAGAAAAGCTCCTACGAGCAGTACTTC.

This chain uses TRBV19 with TRBJ2-7; D is possibly TRBD1 (6 bases). The CDR3 is made up of 13 amino acids. The V and J ends lost 6 bases and 2 bases respectively, with 11 bases between them. From germline, CDR1 is LNHDA and CDR2 SQIVND (reference sequence). The CDR3 loop reads CASSWGQAYEQYF. The CDR3 nucleotides read TGTGCCAGTAGCTGGGGACAAGCCTACGAGCAGTACTTC.

The V call is TRBV19, the J call TRBJ2-5, with D possibly TRBD2 on 6 matching bases. V lost 2 bases to trimming and J lost 3 bases, with 16 bases between them. This CDR3 region has 16 residues. Germline CDR1 and CDR2: LNHDA and SQIVND (reference sequence). Here the CDR3 reads CASSINGYTGEETQYF. CDR3 bases: TGTGCCAGTAGTATAAATGGATACACGGGGGAAGAGACCCAGTACTTC.

The V gene is TRBV19, the J gene TRBJ2-7; tentatively, D is TRBD2 (5 bases). V shed 5 bases and J shed 3 bases, with 17 bases lying between them. The CDR3 has 15 amino acids. CDR1 and CDR2 from the germline V gene are LNHDA and SQIVND (reference sequence). The CDR3 is CASSASKSGGYEQYF. As DNA, the CDR3 is TGTGCCAGTAGTGCCTCTAAAAGCGGCGGCTACGAGCAGTACTTC.

The chain joins TRBV6-1 to TRBJ2-2; the D call may be TRBD1 or TRBD2 (5 bases each). The germline V gene has CDR1 MNHNS and CDR2 SASEGT. Trimming left V 3 bases short and J 6 bases short, with 20 bases between. This CDR3 contains 17 residues. The CDR3: CASSERDMNWGSGELFF. The CDR3 DNA reads as TGTGCCAGCAGTGAGAGGGATATGAATTGGGGGTCCGGGGAGCTGTTTTTT.

The chain employs TRBV19 and TRBJ2-1; TRBD1 agrees at 7 bases. V dropped 11 bases and J dropped 3; count of bases not matched to a gene: 10. The germline V gene has CDR1 LNHDA and CDR2 SQIVND (reference sequence). The CDR3 is 14 residues long. The CDR3 DNA sequence: TGTGCCGTCAAGAAGGGGGCCCTCTACAATGAGCAGTTCTTC. Protein sequence: CAVKKGALYNEQFF.

V is TRBV19 and J is TRBJ2-3; TRBD2 agrees at 7 bases. Unmatched junction bases numbered 4, after V lost 6 bases and J lost 1 base. CDR3 length equals 14 residues. The V gene's germline CDR1 is LNHDA and CDR2 SQIVND (reference sequence). The CDR3 reads CASSGAGGTDTQYF. CDR3 DNA: TGTGCCAGTAGCGGTGCGGGGGGCACAGATACGCAGTATTTT.

The chain has TRBV6-5 and TRBJ2-1; 13 positions agree with TRBD2. Germline trimming cut 6 bases from V and 8 bases from J; bases unmatched to any gene: 7. This CDR3 spans 15 amino acids. Germline lookup yields CDR1 MNHEY and CDR2 SVGAGI. CDR3 nucleotides: TGTGCCAGCAGCCGTACTAGCGGGGGGGCCGATGAGCAGTTCTTC. Amino acid sequence: CASSRTSGGADEQFF.

This clone has only one observation. The rearrangement uses TRBV6-6 and TRBJ2-7; 8 positions match TRBD2. Per germline, CDR1 MNHNY and CDR2 SVGAGI (reference sequence). This CDR3 has 15 residues. V lost 7 bases and J lost 4; bases outside the gene matches: 12. This CDR3 reads CASIPPGGGVYEQYF. DNA for the CDR3: TGTGCCAGCATTCCCCCCGGGGGGGGTGTGTACGAGCAGTACTTC.

The chain recombines TRBV9 with TRBJ2-2; TRBD1 matches 8 bases. Germline V gene sequence: CDR1 SGDLS, CDR2 YYNGEE. The V and J ends lost 3 bases and 4 bases, in that order; junction bases with no gene match: 5. This CDR3 is built from 15 residues. The CDR3 coding sequence is TGTGCCAGCAGCGGAGGGACAGGACTCACCGGGGAGCTGTTTTTT. The encoded protein is CASSGGTGLTGELFF.